This entry is about one TCR beta chain. Its cognate antigen is unknown. These data are taken from a study of cytotoxic CD8 clonotypes in ibrutinib-treated CLL. TCRdb's table, derived via immunoSEQ multiplex PCR, lists solely in-frame clones and lacks some. The data hold hundreds of thousands of clones, with roughly 71% observed a single time. V lost 6 bases and J lost 7, with 12 bases in between. Germline-derived CDR1 and CDR2 are MNHEY and SVGAGI. The CDR3 has 12 residues. Study-level points and caveats: Sampling times (in sustained-remission versus progressing patients) were not the same. An increase in clonality occurred at ibrutinib response, followed by a return toward baseline at progression.

The V call is TRBV6-5, the J call TRBJ2-5; D remains unclear. The sample consisted of PBMCs, taken after 36 months of ibrutinib treatment. The clonotype comes from a human donor with chronic lymphocytic leukemia. The CDR3 bases are TGTGCCAGCAGCGGCGGAGACGGGACCCAGTACTTC. Protein sequence: CASSGGDGTQYF.